Sequencing of this TCR beta chain was carried out in a study of CD8 T cells in ankylosing spondylitis. Germline lookup yields CDR1 MNHNY and CDR2 SVGAGI (reference sequence). V was shortened by 7 bases and J by 3 bases, with 10 bases between the two germline ends. The CDR3 has 13 amino acids. This clonotype was detected many times. Antigen: not known. With molecular barcodes, quantitative 5'-RACE was used to make the TCR beta libraries. TCRdb analysed the 5' RACE reads with MiXCR anew, one entry per CDR3 protein. There are 500,000 to 550,000 distinct CDR3 sequences in the sample; 9.5% to 15% occur only once, and 6.8% lies in the top ten. General study findings and limits: Reportedly, significant enrichment of disease-linked clones occurred in matched ankylosing spondylitis synovial fluid. Seemingly characteristic of ankylosing spondylitis blood was a TCR beta motif consisting of about 8 highly homologous variants.

The sequencing sample was made of blood, either unsorted or a sorted T cell fraction (not recorded which). This chain connects TRBV6-6 to TRBJ2-1; D may be TRBD2 (5 bases). The receptor's source is a male donor with ankylosing spondylitis. CDR3: CASKDSDYNEQFF. CDR3 bases: TGTGCCAGCAAGGATAGCGACTACAATGAGCAGTTCTTC.